This entry concerns a single TCR beta chain. Researchers ran the PCR with 60 Vbeta and 13 Jbeta primers. Per the authors' pipeline: Counted up in a later analysis, unique TCR beta chains came to approximately 77 million, with around 10 million shared. Repertoires were generated with immunoSEQ multiplex PCR, while TCRdb's copy carries only in-frame clones and drops some. V, J and clone size were drawn from that table, and D and trimming were deduced from the DNA. The sample yields 150,000 or so clones, about 74% seen once. The data were obtained in a study of cytomegalovirus exposure and HLA in healthy donors. V dropped 3 bases and J dropped 2; count of bases not matched to a gene: 6. Germline V gives CDR1 MNHEY, CDR2 SMNVEV (reference sequence). The CDR3 has 16 amino acids.

The sequence was collected from a man between 18 and 29 years old in good health and CMV-seropositive. This chain joins TRBV27 and TRBJ1-5; TRBD1 matches at 8 bases. The sequencing input was PBMCs. The CDR3 coding sequence is TGTGCCAGCAGTTTGTCAGGGGGCGAGGGCAATCAGCCCCAGCATTTT. It yields the protein CASSLSGGEGNQPQHF.